Following are 16 T cell receptor beta chains from one sample sequenced in a study of cytomegalovirus exposure and HLA in healthy donors. The PCR used 60 Vbeta and 13 Jbeta primers. Measured with immunoSEQ multiplex PCR; TCRdb has only the in-frame clones, and not every one. The sample lists roughly 120,000 clones; about 80% were seen once. What was sequenced was PBMCs. The receptor set was obtained from a young woman in good health and CMV-seropositive.

This clone was picked up one time. The chain links TRBV10-1 to TRBJ1-1, with 9 nucleotides matching TRBD1. The CDR3 is made up of 15 amino acids. Germline V gene sequence: CDR1 WNHNN, CDR2 SYGVQD (reference sequence). Trimming at V came to 3 bases and at J to 4 bases, leaving 6 bases not matched to a gene. The CDR3 DNA reads as TGCGCCAGCAGTGAACGCGGACAGGGGACCACTGAAGCTTTCTTT. Its protein product is CASSERGQGTTEAFF.

V gene TRBV6-5 combines with J gene TRBJ2-1; the match to TRBD2 covers 10 bases. The CDR3 is 14 residues long. Germline assignment: CDR1 MNHEY and CDR2 SVGAGI. V shed 5 bases and J 7 bases; nucleotides not matched to a gene: 5. The CDR3 here is CASSLGLAENEQFF. The CDR3 nucleotides are TGTGCCAGCAGTCTCGGACTAGCGGAGAATGAGCAGTTCTTC.

The genes are TRBV7-9 and TRBJ2-7; 13 nucleotides line up with TRBD2. CDR3 length: 15 residues. V shed 5 bases and J 6 bases; nucleotides not matched to a gene: 7. The germline CDR1 and CDR2 sequences are SEHNR and FQNEAQ (reference sequence). CDR3 DNA sequence: TGTGCCAGCAGCCCTATATGGACTAGCGGGAGCGAGCAGTACTTC. This gives the protein CASSPIWTSGSEQYF.

The chain employs TRBV18 and TRBJ2-5; no reliable D call. Germline lookup yields CDR1 KGHSH and CDR2 LQKENI. With 8 bases removed from V and 6 bases from J, the gap between germline ends came to 13 bases. The CDR3 has 12 amino acids. The CDR3: CASSQDRQTQYF. The CDR3 region has the DNA TGTGCCAGCAGCCAAGATCGCCAGACCCAGTACTTC.

This clone has more than one count but fewer than ten. The chain uses TRBV27 and TRBJ2-1; D may be TRBD2 (8 bases). Germline CDR1 MNHEY, CDR2 SMNVEV (reference sequence). V shed 8 bases and J shed 0 bases, with 14 bases lying between them. CDR3 length equals 15 residues. The CDR3 region is CASREGQLSYNEQFF. CDR3 bases: TGTGCCAGCCGGGAGGGACAGCTCTCCTACAATGAGCAGTTCTTC.

V gene TRBV6-5 combines with J gene TRBJ1-6; 8 nucleotides match TRBD1. The germline V gene encodes CDR1 MNHEY and CDR2 SVGAGI. J was trimmed by 9 bases and V by 8 bases; bases with no gene match: 9. The CDR3 is 14 residues long. The CDR3 sequence: CASGRGPASSPLHF. As DNA, the CDR3 is TGTGCCAGCGGCAGGGGGCCAGCCAGTTCACCCCTCCACTTT.

Remarks on this clone: The junction and the germline gene differ at one end; a read error may be behind it. The V call is TRBV4-1, the J call TRBJ2-1, with 7 bases that match TRBD1. The CDR3 contains 17 residues. The germline CDR1 and CDR2 sequences are MGHRA and YSYEKL. CDR3 sequence reads: CVSSHPTDRVNYNEQFF. The CDR3 region has the DNA TGCGTCAGCAGCCACCCTACCGACAGGGTAAACTACAATGAGCAGTTCTTC.

The count of this clone is one. The V call is TRBV4-1, the J call TRBJ1-2; D is perhaps TRBD1 (5 bases). Deletions cut 0 bases from V and 0 bases from J, with 8 bases between. Germline V gene lookup returns CDR1 MGHRA and CDR2 YSYEKL. CDR3 length: 15 residues. CDR3 sequence: CASSQEATANYGYTF. For the CDR3, the DNA is TGCGCCAGCAGCCAAGAAGCGACAGCTAACTATGGCTACACCTTC.

This rearrangement joins TRBV4-1 to TRBJ2-7; D possibly corresponds to TRBD1 (6 bases). The CDR3 has 15 amino acids. V lost 4 bases and J 3 bases, leaving 16 bases between the germline ends. Germline CDR1 is MGHRA and CDR2 is YSYEKL. The chain's CDR3 is CASSPAPGQIYEQYF. The CDR3 DNA reads as TGCGCCAGCAGCCCCGCCCCCGGACAGATCTACGAGCAGTACTTC.

The chain combines TRBV7-3 with TRBJ2-5, with 11 bases identical to TRBD2. V lost 5 bases to trimming and J lost 5 bases; unmatched junction nucleotides: 7. The length of the CDR3 is 15 residues. In germline, CDR1 is SGHTA, CDR2 FQGTGA. The CDR3 here is CASSRTGTSGETQYF. DNA of the CDR3: TGTGCCAGCAGCCGCACCGGGACTAGCGGTGAGACCCAGTACTTC.

This clone appeared a few times. The gene calls are TRBV5-1 and TRBJ2-6; D is uncertain. CDR1 is SGHRS, CDR2 YFSETQ, per germline. V lost 2 bases and J lost 2, with 5 bases in between. The CDR3 length is 14 residues. This CDR3 is CASSLGAGANVLTF. Here the CDR3 DNA reads TGCGCCAGCAGCTTAGGAGCTGGGGCCAACGTCCTGACTTTC.

As regards this clone: The same CDR3 arises from other DNA sequences in this sample as well. CDR3 amino acids: CATSREGQGYEKLFF. The CDR3 DNA reads TGTGCCACCAGCAGAGAGGGACAGGGCTATGAAAAACTGTTTTTT. The rearrangement joins TRBV15 to TRBJ1-4, with 9 positions matching TRBD1. Per germline, CDR1 LNHNV and CDR2 YYDKDF (reference sequence). The length of the CDR3 is 15 residues. The V gene end was trimmed by 0 bases and the J gene end by 6 bases; junction bases not matched to a gene: 2.

The chain links TRBV4-1 to TRBJ2-3; 7 nucleotides align to TRBD2. CDR3 size: 17 residues. CDR1 is MGHRA and CDR2 is YSYEKL in the germline V gene. V shed 1 base, J shed 2 bases, and the junction held 9 bases outside the gene matches. CDR3 in amino acids: CASSQVASGFFTDTQYF. The CDR3 DNA sequence: TGCGCCAGCAGCCAAGTGGCTAGCGGTTTTTTCACAGATACGCAGTATTTT.

The V and J genes are TRBV12-5 and TRBJ2-7, with D tentatively TRBD2 (6 bases). CDR3 length: 13 amino acids. Germline V gene data show CDR1 as LGHNT and CDR2 as FRNRAP. Trimming shortened V by 5 bases and J by 3 bases, and 11 bases separated the two germline ends. CDR3 sequence reads: CASGMGGFYEQYF. CDR3 DNA sequence: TGTGCTAGTGGTATGGGAGGTTTCTACGAGCAGTACTTC. The whole variable domain, remainder taken from reference TRBV12-5 and TRBJ2-7, is DARVTQTPRHKVTEMGQEVTMRCQPILGHNTVFWYRQTMMQGLELLAYFRNRAPLDDSGMPKDRFSAEMPDATLATLKIQPSEPRDSAVYFCASGMGGFYEQYFGPGTRLTVT.

The rearrangement links TRBV11-2 to TRBJ2-3; D uncertain. In germline, CDR1 is SGHAT, CDR2 FQNNGV. The V end was cut by 0 bases, the J end by 0 bases, with 13 bases between. This CDR3 contains 17 residues. In nucleotides, the CDR3 is TGTGCCAGCAGCTTAGATCGGAGAGCCCGGAGCACAGATACGCAGTATTTT. It is translated as CASSLDRRARSTDTQYF.

The J gene is TRBJ2-1, the V gene TRBV5-6; a possible D gene is TRBD2 (5 bases). V was trimmed by 0 bases and J by 1 base, leaving 11 bases between them. Germline-derived CDR1 and CDR2 are SGHDT and YYEEEE. This CDR3 contains 16 residues. The CDR3 DNA reads as TGTGCCAGCAGCTTGGGGACTGGAACTTCCTACAATGAGCAGTTCTTC. Amino acids: CASSLGTGTSYNEQFF.